Listed below are T cell receptor beta chains from one sample, sequenced in a study of cytomegalovirus exposure and HLA in healthy donors. Libraries were prepared by immunoSEQ multiplex PCR; TCRdb keeps only in-frame clonotypes and omits some of them. The sample lists about 200,000 clones, 65% to 85% occurring once. Sample: PBMCs. The receptor source for this set is a woman aged 30 to 39 in good health and CMV-seronegative. Each CDR3 is given with its conserved first and last residue. A D gene is named only where the DNA matches it firmly. Size is omitted from some rows. Given values are once, few, many or a class for expanded clones.

>-|15|TRBV4-1|TRBD2|TRBJ2-7
TGCGCCAGCAGCCAATGGACTAGCTTGACCTACGAGCAGTACTTC
CASSQWTSLTYEQYF
>-|18|TRBV30|TRBD1|TRBJ1-3
TGTGCCTGGAGGCGGGACAGGGGTTACATGAGGACTGGAAACACCATATATTTT
CAWRRDRGYMRTGNTIYF
>-|14|TRBV9|TRBD2|TRBJ2-5
TGTGCCAGCAGCGGCGGGGGTCAGGGAGAGACCCAGTACTTC
CASSGGGQGETQYF
>-|18|TRBV5-4|TRBD2|TRBJ2-3
TGTGCCAGCAGCCCCAGACTAGCGGGAGGGACTAGCACAGATACGCAGTATTTT
CASSPRLAGGTSTDTQYF
>-|15|TRBV7-9|TRBD2|TRBJ2-1
TGTGCCAGCAGCAAGACTAGCGGAGACCGAGAGGAGCAGTTCTTC
CASSKTSGDREEQFF
>once|13|TRBV13|TRBD1|TRBJ1-2
TGTGCCAGCAGCTCCGCGGACAGGATGCGCTACACCTTC
CASSSADRMRYTF
>-|14|TRBV6-4|-|TRBJ2-3
TGTGCCAGCAGTGACGGAGGGCCGGGGGATACGCAGTATTTT
CASSDGGPGDTQYF
>-|17|TRBV5-1|-|TRBJ2-7
TGCGCCAGCAGCTCCGCTCCCCGACAGGCCGCTACCTACGAGCAGTACTTC
CASSSAPRQAATYEQYF
>-|13|TRBV6-5|TRBD1|TRBJ1-1
TGTGCCAGCAGTTACTCCGGGACAGGATCAGCTTTCTTT
CASSYSGTGSAFF
>-|14|TRBV6-5|-|TRBJ2-2
TGTGCCAGCAGTTTCGGTCAGGGATGGGGGGAGCTGTTTTTT
CASSFGQGWGELFF
>-|16|TRBV7-8|-|TRBJ2-5
TGTGCCAGCAGCTTAGTCCTGGGAGGTTCGGCGAAGACCCAGTACTTC
CASSLVLGGSAKTQYF
>-|16|TRBV7-3|TRBD2|TRBJ2-7
TGTGCCAGCAGTTCCTCAGGACTAGCGGTTACCTACGAGCAGTACTTC
CASSSSGLAVTYEQYF
>-|13|TRBV7-9|TRBD1|TRBJ2-1
TGTGCCAGCCAGGACAGGGCGGGCAATGAGCAGTTCTTC
CASQDRAGNEQFF
>-|17|TRBV28|TRBD1|TRBJ1-2
TGTGCCAGCAGTTCGTACCAACAGGGGGCACCTAACTATGGCTACCCCTTC
CASSSYQQGAPNYGYPF
>-|13|TRBV7-6|-|TRBJ2-7
TGTGCCAGCAGCCCCCGGGGGTCCTACGAGCAGTACTTC
CASSPRGSYEQYF
>-|16|TRBV10-3|-|TRBJ1-1
TGTGCCATCAGTGAAAGGGGCAGCTTGATGAACACTGAAGCTTTCTTT
CAISERGSLMNTEAFF
>-|17|TRBV15|-|TRBJ1-1
TGTGCCACCAGCAGAGATAGGGGTAGGCGCTGGAACACTGAAGCTTTCTTT
CATSRDRGRRWNTEAFF
>-|13|TRBV11-2|-|TRBJ1-1
TGTGCCAGCAGCCCCCAAAGACTCACTGAAGCTTTCTTT
CASSPQRLTEAFF
>few|15|TRBV4-1|TRBD2|TRBJ2-1
TGCGCCAGCAGGGATCAGCGGGGAACCTACAATGAGCAGTTCTTC
CASRDQRGTYNEQFF
>few|14|TRBV7-2|-|TRBJ1-2
TGTGCCAGCAGCTTCACCCCAGGGGCGGGTGGCTACACCTTC
CASSFTPGAGGYTF
>-|12|TRBV6-5|-|TRBJ2-3
TGTGCCAGCAGTGAAGGAGGGGATACGCAGTATTTT
CASSEGGDTQYF
>once|17|TRBV7-9|TRBD2|TRBJ2-3
TGTGCCAGCAGCCCAAGGGGAGCGGGGGGGAAGCTGGATACGCAGTATTTT
CASSPRGAGGKLDTQYF
>-|14|TRBV11-2|-|TRBJ2-7
TGTGCCAGCAGCTTATCAGGGTTCTCCTACGAGCAGTACTTC
CASSLSGFSYEQYF
>-|12|TRBV19|TRBD2|TRBJ2-1
TGTGCCAGTAGTCCCTCGGGGGGTGAGCAGTTCTTC
CASSPSGGEQFF
>-|14|TRBV5-4|TRBD1|TRBJ2-7
TGTGCCAGCAGCTCGACAGGGCCCCTCTACGAGCAGTACTTC
CASSSTGPLYEQYF
>-|14|TRBV6-5|TRBD1|TRBJ2-7
TGTGCCAGCAAAAAATACAGGGGGTTCTACGAGCAGTACTTC
CASKKYRGFYEQYF
>once|13|TRBV6-5|TRBD2|TRBJ2-7
TGTGCCAGCAGTCCCCGCGGGGGCTACGAGCAGTACTTC
CASSPRGGYEQYF
>-|17|TRBV4-2|-|TRBJ2-1
TGTGCCAGCAGCCAAGTTGCTGCGACAGAGAACTACAATGAGCAGTTCTTC
CASSQVAATENYNEQFF
>once|16|TRBV28|TRBD2|TRBJ2-7
TGTGCCAGCAGTTTGGGTCCTAGCGGAAGACCTGAAGGGCAGTACTTC
CASSLGPSGRPEGQYF
>-|14|TRBV4-1|-|TRBJ1-1
TGCGCCAGCAGCCATACGGGAGAAAGGACTGAAGCTTTCTTT
CASSHTGERTEAFF
>-|15|TRBV9|-|TRBJ2-7
TGTGCCAGCAGCGTAGACCTAGCGACCGCCTACGAGCAGTACTTC
CASSVDLATAYEQYF
>once|16|TRBV5-6|TRBD2|TRBJ2-5
TGTGCCAGCAGCTTGAGAGCGGGAGGGCCGGGGGAGACCCAGTACTTC
CASSLRAGGPGETQYF
>-|16|TRBV6-5|TRBD2|TRBJ2-1
TGTGCCAGCAGTTTAGCGGGAGTGTCCTCCTACAATGAGCAGTTCTTC
CASSLAGVSSYNEQFF
>-|16|TRBV18|TRBD2|TRBJ2-5
TGTGCCAGCTCACCACTCTCGGGGGGGCCCGAAGAGACCCAGTACTTC
CASSPLSGGPEETQYF
>-|18|TRBV28|TRBD1|TRBJ1-2
TGTGCCAGCAGTTCCGCCGGGACAGGGGGCGGCAGCCTCTATGGCTACACCTTC
CASSSAGTGGGSLYGYTF
>-|15|TRBV27|TRBD1|TRBJ1-2
TGTGCCAGCAGTTCCCCTGGACAGGGGAACTATGGCTACACCTTC
CASSSPGQGNYGYTF
>once|13|TRBV30|TRBD2|TRBJ2-5
TGTGCGATGGGACTAGCGGGGCAAGAGACCCAGTACTTC
CAMGLAGQETQYF
>-|15|TRBV27|TRBD2|TRBJ2-7
TGTGCCAGCAGTTTGGGGCTAGCGGATACCTACGAGCAGTACTTC
CASSLGLADTYEQYF
>few|13|TRBV14|-|TRBJ1-5
TGTGCCAGCAGCCGAGGGCGCAATCAGCCCCAGCATTTT
CASSRGRNQPQHF
>-|13|TRBV13|TRBD1|TRBJ1-1
TGTGCCAGCAGCTTAGGCGGACAGGGAGAAGCTTTCTTT
CASSLGGQGEAFF